The present TCR beta chain was sequenced within a study of blood T cell repertoires in COVID-19. About the research overall: Donors in the United States, Italy and Spain gave samples during acute or convalescent COVID-19. Sources were T cells, B-cell-depleted T cells, or PBMCs; the material itself was cDNA or gDNA.

Original handling: For nucleated cells, counts were estimated from reference gene primer amplification. Some clones are missing from TCRdb's copy, which holds only in-frame ones; the method was immunoSEQ multiplex PCR. V and J calls and clone size come straight from that table; D and trimming were deduced from the DNA. The sample contains some 130,000 clones, 70% to 80% of which appear only once. The V gene lost 4 bases and the J gene lost 7 bases, with 14 bases spanning the gap. This CDR3 contains 15 residues. Germline CDR1 reads LNHDA; CDR2 reads SQIVND (reference sequence). Sequenced sample: peripheral blood. The source of this sequence is a woman over 75 with acute or convalescent COVID-19. The V gene is TRBV19, the J gene TRBJ1-6; TRBD1 might be the D (5 bases). The CDR3 region has the DNA TGTGCCAGTAGTAGGCTCCTGGAGGGGAATTCACCCCTCCACTTT. This sequence encodes CASSRLLEGNSPLHF.